These T cell receptor beta chains were read from a single sample in a study of T cells in Graves' hyperthyroidism and ophthalmopathy. One entry per CDR3 protein, called by TCRdb with MiXCR from the multiplex PCR reads. This table holds some 700,000 distinct CDR3 sequences, roughly 17% found once. Input material: blood. All receptors derive from a man between 50 and 59 years old with Graves' hyperthyroidism. The CDR3 runs from the conserved cysteine through the conserved F or W. Clone size is not always given. Where it is, it says once, few, many or a class for expanded clones.

few	13	TRBJ2-7	TRBV14	CASSQDRPVEQYF
.	14	TRBJ2-2	TRBV5-1	CASRMTDLPGELFF
many	15	TRBJ2-5	TRBV28	CASSFSPGQQETQYF
.	14	TRBJ1-4	TRBV7-2	CASSADRWSGKLFF
many	15	TRBJ2-7	TRBV27	CASSLSGGRYYEQYF
.	14	TRBJ1-5	TRBV29-1	CSALVPSSNQPQHF
.	18	TRBJ2-1	TRBV12-3/TRBV12-4	CASSLSVGLAVSYNEQFF
once	13	TRBJ1-2	TRBV29-1	CSVETGINYGYTF
.	16	TRBJ2-7	TRBV27	CASSPTAGTGRYEQYF
many	13	TRBJ2-7	TRBV28	CASSPGQGYEQYF
many	14	TRBJ1-1	TRBV20-1	CSARDRGANTEAFF
.	14	TRBJ2-1	TRBV20-1	CSARGGTGGNEQFF
.	16	TRBJ2-3	TRBV4-2	CASSQDRSTSTDTQYF
.	15	TRBJ2-1	TRBV10-1	CASSEGIAGANEQFF
many	14	TRBJ1-5	TRBV28	CASSLRRYNQPQHF
few	14	TRBJ2-1	TRBV24-1	CATSDYLGGNEQFF
many	14	TRBJ2-7	TRBV7-9	CASSLELAGYEQYF
many	16	TRBJ1-5	TRBV28	CASSLPYFQNNQPQHF
many	15	TRBJ1-5	TRBV2	CASSTTGDSNQPQHF
few	11	TRBJ1-1	TRBV14	CVSSPGQGAFF
many	12	TRBJ1-1	TRBV2	CASNPRGTRAFF
many	14	TRBJ2-7	TRBV30	CAWSVSLAGYEQYF
.	14	TRBJ2-7	TRBV6-1	CASYNSGSTHEQYF
many	14	TRBJ2-1	TRBV2	CASSGTLTNNEQFF
.	16	TRBJ2-1	TRBV7-2	CASSLGSTRSYNEQFF
many	16	TRBJ2-2	TRBV15	CATSRGGVFGTGELFF
many	14	TRBJ2-1	TRBV27	CASGPLARAFEQFF
few	14	TRBJ1-4	TRBV20-1	CSAMTPATNEKLFF
many	15	TRBJ1-2	TRBV27	CASSLRGGLNYGYTF
.	13	TRBJ1-2	TRBV12-3/TRBV12-4	CASSPHRGRGYTF
.	15	TRBJ2-5	TRBV7-3	CASSLGLAPEETQYF
.	14	TRBJ2-3	TRBV10-3	CAISRGLAGDTQYF
.	18	TRBJ2-3	TRBV6-1	CASTYTVPGGGMRDTQYF
many	15	TRBJ2-7	TRBV7-2	CASSLTSGANYEQYF
many	16	TRBJ2-2	TRBV12-3/TRBV12-4	CASRGRGLAMTGELFF
many	18	TRBJ2-3	TRBV6-6	CASSYSGFGSWSADTQYF
few	11	TRBJ2-1	TRBV2	CASSEVGGRLF
few	19	TRBJ2-6	TRBV15	CATSRATRDSSSGANVLTF
many	18	TRBJ1-3	TRBV2	CASSGGNSGQFSGNTIYF
many	17	TRBJ2-3	TRBV24-1	CATSDPGTGGGTDTQYF
many	14	TRBJ1-1	TRBV25-1	CASSPGQQNTEAFF
few	12	TRBJ2-3	TRBV2	CASATGPDTQYF